In its sample, the clone carrying this TCR beta chain was seen many times. Its antigen is undetermined. The data originate from a study of T cells in Graves' hyperthyroidism and ophthalmopathy. Overall study: Once the initial diagnosis was made, peripheral blood was obtained before any treatment. Whole-study results and caveats: Most thyroid clonotypes expanded above 0.001 were also detected in blood.

It was RNA transcripts that yielded the amplified TCR beta CDR3 regions. When the TCR CDR3 underwent first-round RT-PCR, the HTBI primer set was used. Each CDR3 protein is one row after TCRdb ran MiXCR on the multiplex PCR reads. Of more than 300,000 distinct CDR3 sequences listed, over 11% are singletons. Uncontrolled infection, other autoimmune disease, pregnancy or lactation barred patients from enrollment. PBMCs were sourced from 9 to 10 ml fresh peripheral blood. This CDR3 has 14 amino acids. Germline V gene lookup returns CDR1 LNHDA and CDR2 SQIVND (reference sequence). Between the trimmed V and J ends, which lost 4 bases and 4 bases, there was a span of 12 bases.

The TCR originated in a woman aged 60-70 years with Graves' hyperthyroidism. Sequencing was performed on blood. V and J are TRBV19 and TRBJ2-3, with D perhaps TRBD2 (5 bases). DNA for the CDR3: TGTGCCAGTAGTAAAATCGGAGGTTCAGATACGCAGTATTTT. It specifies CASSKIGGSDTQYF.